This T cell receptor (beta chain) was observed in a study of shared clonotypes between healthy human individuals. Sequenced by immunoSEQ multiplex PCR; TCRdb stores in-frame clones only, minus some. The sample yields fewer than 400,000 clones, approximately 79% seen once. V shed 6 bases, J shed 0 bases, and the junction held 4 bases outside the gene matches. From germline, CDR1 is MNHEY and CDR2 SVGAGI. The CDR3 extends over 15 amino acids. About this clone: Additional DNA sequences in this sample encode the identical CDR3.

Sequencing input: memory CD4+ T cells sorted from blood. Subset noted: CD45RA-negative fraction. The source is a young man in good health. This chain links TRBV6-5 with TRBJ2-1; 8 nucleotides align to TRBD1. CDR3 residues: CASSRDRTSYNEQFF. Here the CDR3 DNA reads TGTGCCAGCAGCAGGGACAGGACCTCCTACAATGAGCAGTTCTTC.